One sample yielded the 32 T cell receptor beta chains listed below, sequenced in a study of blood T cells in healthy people across ages (dated by TCRdb to 2014 to 2015). The library relied on 5' RACE. The run used an Illumina HiSeq 2500. The second PCR ran for roughly 6 to 11 cycles and used a J-beta primer mix along with a sample-barcoded 5' primer. Through fastp at Q25 and MiXCR, TCRdb rebuilt clones from the public reads, retaining in-frame beta chains. Each CDR3 protein gets just one entry, which takes the most common genes and DNA from the rows behind it. Across this sample there are about 930,000 distinct CDR3 sequences, with 29% seen only once. The ten largest account for approximately 10% of the sample. These data also formed part of another study, on T cells of mothers and their children.

The sequencing input was blood. Source of these receptors: a woman aged 40 to 49 in good health.

This clonotype was recorded at least ten times. V and J are TRBV20-1 and TRBJ1-4, with 7 bases fitting TRBD1. V shed 6 bases and J 2 bases; nucleotides not matched to a gene: 12. Germline V gene sequence: CDR1 DFQATT, CDR2 SNEGSKA (reference sequence). The CDR3 runs to 16 residues. The CDR3 DNA sequence: TGCAGTGCGCCCTTTACTCTGACAGGGACTAATGAAAAACTGTTTTTT. This encodes CSAPFTLTGTNEKLFF.

Concerning this clonotype: This clone may be a read error of a much larger clone one base away. The chain combines TRBV7-2 with TRBJ2-4, with 9 bases aligning to TRBD1. The J call is in doubt because the DNA end fits TRBJ2-7 better. CDR3 size: 14 residues. CDR1 and CDR2 (germline): SGHTA, FQGNSA. The CDR3 bases are TGTGCCAGCAGCGTGGGGACAGGGACCTCCGAGCAGTACTTC. Translation: CASSVGTGTSEQYF.

A remark on this clonotype: This may come from a read error, since a much larger clone is one base off. This chain connects TRBV4-1 to TRBJ2-7; TRBD2 matches at 7 bases. The J segment lost 3 bases and the V segment lost 6 bases, leaving 8 bases of the junction unmatched. This CDR3 comprises 14 residues. From germline, CDR1 is MGHRA and CDR2 YSYEKL. CDR3 coding DNA: TGCGCCAGCAGGGCTGGGACTACAAGCTACGAGCAGTACTTC. It encodes CASRAGTTSYEQYF.

The J gene is TRBJ2-7, the V gene TRBV7-2, with 10 nucleotides matching TRBD1. The germline CDR1 and CDR2 sequences are SGHTA and FQGNSA. CDR3 size: 16 residues. With V trimmed by 1 base and J by 5 bases, 8 bases remained unmatched. CDR3 DNA sequence: TGTGCCAGCAGCTTAGGGTGGACAGGGGGACCGAACGAGCAGTACTTC. Residues: CASSLGWTGGPNEQYF. Complete variable domain (other parts from reference TRBV7-2 and TRBJ2-7): GAGVSQSPSNKVTEKGKDVELRCDPISGHTALYWYRQSLGQGLEFLIYFQGNSAPDKSGLPSDRFSAERTGGSVSTLTIQRTQQEDSAVYLCASSLGWTGGPNEQYFGPGTRLTVT.

The V call is TRBV6-1, the J call TRBJ1-4; 9 bases agree with TRBD1. Germline assignment: CDR1 MNHNS and CDR2 SASEGT. This CDR3 has 17 amino acids. Germline trimming cut 5 bases from V and 5 bases from J; bases unmatched to any gene: 12. The CDR3 coding sequence is TGTGCCAGCAGTCCGAGGGGGACAGGGTGGGGGAATGAAAAACTGTTTTTT. As protein: CASSPRGTGWGNEKLFF.

About this clonotype itself: This clone may be a read error of a much larger clone one base away. The CDR3 region has the DNA TGTGCCAGCAGCTACCTAGCGGACCTTCTAAACAATGAGCAGTGCTTC. Protein product: CASSYLADLLNNEQCF. The rearrangement uses TRBV11-2 and TRBJ2-1, with TRBD2 identical over 7 bases. The length of the CDR3 is 16 residues. Germline V lookup: CDR1 SGHAT, CDR2 FQNNGV.

The table lists this clonotype with many counts. The V gene is TRBV7-9, the J gene TRBJ2-5, with D tentatively TRBD2 (5 bases). Germline V gene sequence: CDR1 SEHNR, CDR2 FQNEAQ (reference sequence). V dropped 1 base and J dropped 5 bases, with 14 bases sitting between them. The CDR3 consists of 15 residues. As DNA, the CDR3 is TGTGCCAGCAGCTTAGGCCGGGGTGTAGCGGAGACCCAGTACTTC. It is translated as CASSLGRGVAETQYF.

The chain uses TRBV5-1 and TRBJ2-7; unclear D gene. Germline loops: CDR1 SGHRS, CDR2 YFSETQ. The CDR3 runs to 14 residues. Trimming removed 1 base at V and 0 bases at J, with 8 bases between. The CDR3 here is CASSLQATSYEQYF. CDR3 DNA: TGCGCCAGCAGCTTGCAGGCGACCTCCTACGAGCAGTACTTC.

This clonotype has more than one count but fewer than ten. CDR3 in DNA: TGCGCCAGCAGCATCGGTGATAACAGGGGGAACACTGAAGCTTTCTTT. Protein product: CASSIGDNRGNTEAFF. V gene TRBV5-1 combines with J gene TRBJ1-1; 7 bases are shared with TRBD1. The V and J ends lost 4 bases and 1 base, in that order; junction bases with no gene match: 10. This CDR3 is 16 amino acids long. Germline V lookup: CDR1 SGHRS, CDR2 YFSETQ.

In this sample, this clonotype turned up once. This rearrangement joins TRBV6-1 to TRBJ2-4; D is uncertain. The CDR3 is made up of 13 amino acids. Germline V CDR1 and CDR2: MNHNS, SASEGT. Trimming left V 2 bases short and J 7 bases short, with 9 bases between. The chain's CDR3 is CASSERFQNIQYF. The CDR3 coding sequence is TGTGCCAGCAGTGAAAGGTTTCAGAACATTCAGTACTTC.

The chain carries TRBV7-3 and TRBJ2-5, with TRBD2 matching 12 bases. The DNA end favors TRBJ2-1, so the J call may be wrong. Germline CDR1 and CDR2: SGHTA and FQGTGA. This CDR3 has 16 amino acids. CDR3 DNA sequence: TGTGCCAGCAGCTTATCTAGCGGGGGGGGGCAAGAGACCCAGTTCTTC. Encoded protein: CASSLSSGGGQETQFF.

This sequence joins TRBV7-3 and TRBJ2-3; D gene unclear. Germline V gene lookup returns CDR1 SGHTA and CDR2 FQGTGA. The CDR3 is 13 amino acids. Trimming stripped 5 bases from V and 6 bases from J, with 12 bases between. This chain's CDR3 is CASSESVMDTQYF. CDR3 DNA sequence: TGTGCCAGCAGCGAATCCGTGATGGATACGCAGTATTTT.

This clonotype has only a few counts. The V and J genes are TRBV20-1 and TRBJ2-1; D gene ambiguous. Trimming left V 2 bases short and J 4 bases short, with 12 bases between. Germline CDR1 DFQATT, CDR2 SNEGSKA (reference sequence). CDR3 length equals 14 residues. The DNA for the CDR3 is TGCAGTGCTAGACCCCTTTTGTCGTACAATGAGCAGTTCTTC. It codes for CSARPLLSYNEQFF.

The chain couples TRBV28 to TRBJ2-3, with 8 bases that match TRBD1. The CDR3 contains 13 residues. Trimming removed 10 bases from V and 2 bases from J; junction bases left unmatched: 5. Germline V CDR1 and CDR2: MDHEN, SYDVKM. The CDR3 nucleotides are TGTGCCACCCGGACAGGGATCACAGATACGCAGTATTTT. Protein sequence: CATRTGITDTQYF.

A word on this clonotype: One base away lies a much larger clone, so this may be a sequencing read error. CDR3 DNA: TGTGTCAGCAGCTTACCCCTCCGCGCCCGCTACAATGAGCAGTTCTTC. Translated: CVSSLPLRARYNEQFF. The chain combines TRBV7-6 with TRBJ2-1; D call uncertain. Germline lookup yields CDR1 SGHVS and CDR2 FNYEAQ. The CDR3 runs 16 residues.

Many counts were recorded for this clonotype. V usage is TRBV27 and J usage is TRBJ2-7; D is unclear. Looked up from germline, CDR1 is MNHEY and CDR2 is SMNVEV (reference sequence). This CDR3 region has 11 residues. V was clipped by 5 bases and J by 3 bases, with 5 bases between them. The CDR3 here is CASSTIYEQYF. For the CDR3, the DNA is TGTGCCAGCAGTACGATCTACGAGCAGTACTTC.

The table lists this clonotype with many counts. The chain recombines TRBV7-6 with TRBJ2-7, with D tentatively TRBD2 (5 bases). The CDR3 loop spans 15 amino acids. Per germline, CDR1 SGHVS and CDR2 FNYEAQ. V was trimmed by 5 bases and J by 5 bases, leaving 19 bases between them. CDR3 loop: CASSLFSGVGDEQYF. CDR3 nucleotide sequence: TGTGCCAGCAGCCTATTCTCCGGGGTAGGAGACGAGCAGTACTTC.

This clonotype appeared many times. The chain employs TRBV29-1 and TRBJ1-4; D remains unclear. Germline CDR1 is SQVTM and CDR2 is ANQGSEA. CDR3 length equals 12 residues. Trimming stripped 7 bases from V and 6 bases from J, with 12 bases between. CDR3 bases: TGCAGCGCCCCGGGGAACGATGAAAAACTGTTTTTT. Translated, it gives CSAPGNDEKLFF.

This clonotype was seen many times. The chain links TRBV6-5 to TRBJ1-2; D possibly corresponds to TRBD1 (5 bases). Trimming left V 6 bases short and J 6 bases short, with 23 bases between. CDR3 length equals 16 residues. CDR1 is MNHEY, CDR2 SVGAGI, per germline. The CDR3 here is CASSRGARATGDGYTF. The CDR3 nucleotides read TGTGCCAGCAGCCGAGGGGCCAGGGCCACCGGGGATGGCTACACCTTC.

The chain couples TRBV21-1 to TRBJ2-1; TRBD1, as called in the table, went unchecked against the DNA. TRBV21-1 is termed a pseudogene. CDR3 length: 18 amino acids. The DNA of the CDR3 is TGTGCCAGCAGCTTCGAGGGGGTGGGGATTCGTGGGTACAATGAGCAGTTCTTC. Its translation is CASSFEGVGIRGYNEQFF.

This clonotype occurred many times. The chain links TRBV7-6 to TRBJ2-7; D is possibly TRBD1 (6 bases). The germline V gene encodes CDR1 SGHVS and CDR2 FNYEAQ. V lost 6 bases and J 3 bases, leaving 15 bases between the germline ends. This CDR3 spans 14 amino acids. The CDR3 loop is CASSHQGRHYEQYF. DNA of the CDR3: TGTGCCAGCAGTCATCAGGGGCGGCACTACGAGCAGTACTTC.

This clonotype turned up a few times. The chain uses TRBV3-1 and TRBJ1-5; D is unresolved. Per the germline V gene, CDR1 is LGHDT and CDR2 is YNNKEL (reference sequence). The CDR3 is made up of 15 amino acids. V lost 0 bases, J lost 0 bases, and 6 bases lay in between. CDR3 sequence (DNA): TGTGCCAGCAGCCAAGATCCCCATAGCAATCAGCCCCAGCATTTT. Translating it yields CASSQDPHSNQPQHF.

This clonotype was counted ten times or more. The chain employs TRBV5-1 and TRBJ1-2; D ambiguous. The CDR3 loop spans 15 amino acids. V lost 4 bases and J lost 0, with 13 bases in between. Germline values: CDR1 SGHRS, CDR2 YFSETQ. The CDR3 spells CASSPGESANYGYTF. CDR3 coding DNA: TGCGCCAGCAGCCCCGGGGAGTCAGCTAACTATGGCTACACCTTC.

This clonotype was detected only a few times. Germline is not matched at one junction end, which may reflect a read error. Written as DNA, the CDR3 is TGCAGCGTTGGCAGGAACTCCGGGGAGCTGTTTTTT. Residues: CSVGRNSGELFF. The V call is TRBV29-1, the J call TRBJ2-2; D is uncertain. CDR1 is SQVTM and CDR2 is ANQGSEA in the germline V gene. The length of the CDR3 is 12 residues.

The chain combines TRBV11-3 with TRBJ2-3; 8 bases map to TRBD2. CDR3 size: 16 residues. Germline CDR1 is SGHNT and CDR2 is YENEEA. J lost 1 base, V lost 2 bases, and 5 bases had no gene match. The CDR3 DNA sequence: TGTGCCAGCAGCTTACGGAGCGGGAGTGGCACAGATACGCAGTATTTT. Translating gives CASSLRSGSGTDTQYF.

This clonotype has only a few counts. As DNA, the CDR3 is TGTGCCAGCAGTCCCAAAGCGGGGGGGAACTACAATGAGCAGTTCTTC. Its protein is CASSPKAGGNYNEQFF. J is TRBJ2-1 and V is TRBV27, with 10 nucleotides matching TRBD2. This CDR3 comprises 16 residues. Trimming at V came to 5 bases and at J to 3 bases, leaving 7 bases not matched to a gene. CDR1 and CDR2 from the germline V gene are MNHEY and SMNVEV (reference sequence).

In its sample, this clonotype was seen a few times. The chain recombines TRBV5-8 with TRBJ1-2, with TRBD1 as a possible D gene (6 bases). CDR3 length: 15 residues. Germline V gene sequence: CDR1 SGHTS, CDR2 YDEGEE. V lost 6 bases, J lost 8 bases, and 23 bases lay in between. The CDR3 loop reads CASIAFRGARQGYTF. The CDR3 DNA is TGTGCCAGCATCGCGTTCAGGGGCGCAAGGCAGGGCTACACCTTC.

This sequence joins TRBV5-1 and TRBJ1-5; D perhaps matches TRBD1 (5 bases). From germline, CDR1 is SGHRS and CDR2 YFSETQ. Trimming stripped 8 bases from V and 2 bases from J, with 26 bases between. CDR3 length equals 18 residues. CDR3 residues: CARSALPGPGIGNQPQHF. CDR3 coding DNA: TGCGCCAGAAGCGCGCTACCGGGACCGGGAATCGGCAATCAGCCCCAGCATTTT. Based on the CDR3 plus reference TRBV5-1 and TRBJ1-5, the full variable domain is KAGVTQTPRYLIKTRGQQVTLSCSPISGHRSVSWYQQTPGQGLQFLFEYFSETQRNKGNFPGRFSGRQFSNSRSEMNVSTLELGDSALYLCARSALPGPGIGNQPQHFGDGTRLSIL.

The chain employs TRBV5-1 and TRBJ2-5, with D possibly matching TRBD1 (5 bases). The germline gives CDR1 SGHRS, CDR2 YFSETQ. V was cut by 1 base and J by 0 bases, with 10 bases left in between. The CDR3 runs to 15 residues. The CDR3 region has the DNA TGCGCCAGCAGCTTGTGGGCAGGGTACCAAGAGACCCAGTACTTC. This gives the protein CASSLWAGYQETQYF.

As concerns this clonotype: A clone one base away is much larger, so this may be a read error. The J gene is TRBJ2-1, the V gene TRBV7-3, with D perhaps given as TRBD1 or TRBD2 (5 bases each). CDR1 is SGHTA and CDR2 is FQGTGA in the germline V gene. The length of the CDR3 is 13 residues. Trimming stripped 3 bases from V and 9 bases from J, with 12 bases between. The CDR3 region is CASSFSRDGEQFF. In DNA form, the CDR3 reads TGTGCCAGCAGCTTTTCCAGGGACGGTGAGCAGTTCTTC.

J is TRBJ1-2 and V is TRBV24-1; D not certain. Trimming shortened V by 3 bases and J by 4 bases, and 8 bases separated the two germline ends. This CDR3 has 13 amino acids. The germline gives CDR1 KGHDR, CDR2 SFDVKD. The DNA for the CDR3 is TGTGCCACCAGTGATGTATCGGGCTATGGCTACACCTTC. Translating it yields CATSDVSGYGYTF.

On this clonotype itself: A much more abundant neighbour one base away suggests this may be a read error. J is TRBJ2-1 and V is TRBV6-4; no clear D gene. CDR1 is MRHNA and CDR2 is SNTAGT in the germline V gene. This CDR3 comprises 13 residues. CDR3 sequence reads: CTSSVTTDNEQFF. CDR3 bases: TGTACCAGCAGTGTAACCACAGACAATGAGCAGTTCTTC.